The rows below give T cell receptor beta chains drawn from one sample of a study of CD8 T cells in ankylosing spondylitis. MiXCR, applied by TCRdb to the 5' RACE reads, yields one record per CDR3 protein. This table has 150,000 to 200,000 distinct CDR3 sequences, 10% to 15% appearing once. The sequencing sample was made of blood, either unsorted or a sorted T cell fraction (not recorded which). These receptors all stem from a female donor with ankylosing spondylitis or in good health (not recorded which). CDR3s include the opening cysteine and the closing phenylalanine or tryptophan. A D gene is named only where the DNA matches it firmly. For some rows the clone size is stated as once, few or many, or as a class when expanded; others skip it.

TRBJ1-6 . TRBV14 few TGTGCCAGCAGCCAAGCCCCGAATAATTCACCCCTCCACTTT CASSQAPNNSPLHF
TRBJ2-1 TRBD2 TRBV5-1 many TGCGCCAGCAGTACTAGCGGGAGTGTCAATGAGCAGTTCTTC CASSTSGSVNEQFF
TRBJ2-3 . TRBV9 . TGTGCCAGCAGCGTAGGGGGCTCCATGGCCACAGATACGCAGTATTTT CASSVGGSMATDTQYF
TRBJ2-1 . TRBV7-2 . TGTGCCAGCAGCTTAGTCGGCTTCTACAATGAGCAGTTCTTC CASSLVGFYNEQFF
TRBJ2-7 TRBD1 TRBV5-1 many TGCGCCAGCAGAACCGGGACAGGGATCGAGCAGTACTTC CASRTGTGIEQYF
TRBJ2-3 TRBD2 TRBV29-1 many TGCAGCCTACAAGGGATTAGCGGGTATTCTAGCACAGATACGCAGTATTTT CSLQGISGYSSTDTQYF
TRBJ2-7 . TRBV28 few TGTGCCAGCATTTCTGGGCAGGGCTTGGACGAGCAGTACTTC CASISGQGLDEQYF
TRBJ2-1 TRBD2 TRBV12-3/TRBV12-4 many TGTGCCAGCAGTTTTCGGTCCTTAGCGGGGGACAATGAGCAGTTCTTC CASSFRSLAGDNEQFF
TRBJ2-7 . TRBV3-1 many TGTGCCAGCAGCCAAGCGCTGGCGAGTCAGCAGTACTTC CASSQALASQQYF
TRBJ2-3 . TRBV12-3/TRBV12-4 few TGTGCCAGCAGTTTATTTGAGGGGGCAGATACGCAGTATTTT CASSLFEGADTQYF
TRBJ2-4 TRBD1 TRBV4-1 many TGCGCCAGCAGCCAAGCCGGGACAGGGTACAACATTCAGTACTTC CASSQAGTGYNIQYF
TRBJ2-3 . TRBV29-1 many TGCAGCGTTGTCGGAACAGATACGCAGTATTTT CSVVGTDTQYF
TRBJ1-4 TRBD1 TRBV7-2 many TGTGCCAGCAGCGACCCCGGGACAGGGATTTGGAAACTGTTTTTT CASSDPGTGIWKLFF
TRBJ2-7 . TRBV5-1 . TGCGCCAGCAGCGGCGGACAGACTGCCTACGAGCAGTACTTC CASSGGQTAYEQYF
TRBJ2-3 TRBD2 TRBV20-1 . TGCAGTGCTAGAGGACTAGCGGGAGGATACATAGATACGCAGTATTTT CSARGLAGGYIDTQYF
TRBJ2-7 TRBD2 TRBV20-1 many TGCAGACCCCCTCCCGGGGTAGCGGGAGACTACGAGCAGTACTTC CRPPPGVAGDYEQYF
TRBJ1-3 . TRBV12-3/TRBV12-4 . TGTGCCAGCAGTTGGGGACTAACTGGAAACGCCATATATTTT CASSWGLTGNAIYF
TRBJ1-6 TRBD1 TRBV5-1 many TGCGCCAGCAGCTTGGTGCCCTTGGACAGGATGATACGCCTCCACTTT CASSLVPLDRMIRLHF
TRBJ1-2 . TRBV7-2 . TGTGCCAGCAGCTTCGGTGATTTTGGCAGTGATTATGGCTACACCTTC CASSFGDFGSDYGYTF
TRBJ2-3 . TRBV20-1 . TGCAGTTACAGACAGAACACAGATACGCAGTATTTT CSYRQNTDTQYF
TRBJ2-2 . TRBV5-1 many TGCGCCAGCAGCTTGACCCCAGACACTGTCGGGGAGCTGTTTTTT CASSLTPDTVGELFF
TRBJ2-3 TRBD1 TRBV29-1 . TGCAGCGTCGGCCTTTGGGGACAGGCCACAGATACGCAGTATTTT CSVGLWGQATDTQYF
TRBJ2-5 . TRBV5-1 many TGCGCCAGCAGCTTGAGGAGGGCCCAAGAGACCCAGTACTTC CASSLRRAQETQYF
TRBJ1-1 . TRBV11-2 many TGTGCCAGCGACTTCACTGGGAGGGGGGGAGCTTTCTTT CASDFTGRGGAFF
TRBJ2-7 . TRBV27 few TGTGCCAGCAGTCGCAGCTATTCCTACGAGCAGTACTTC CASSRSYSYEQYF
TRBJ1-1 . TRBV20-1 many TGCAGTGCCGAGTCCAGCAGAAGGAACACTGAAGCTTTCTTT CSAESSRRNTEAFF
TRBJ2-7 . TRBV4-2 . TGTGCCAGCAGCCAAGAAGAGCACGAGCAGTACTTC CASSQEEHEQYF
TRBJ2-5 . TRBV19 . TGTGCCAGTAGTGTCGACTGGAGAGGGACCCAGTACTTC CASSVDWRGTQYF
TRBJ2-7 . TRBV11-2 few TGTGCCAGCAGCAACCGGGACTCAACCCTCTACGAGCAGTACTTC CASSNRDSTLYEQYF
TRBJ2-3 . TRBV7-2 many TGTGCCAGCAGCTTAGCGGTTCCAGATACGCAGTATTTT CASSLAVPDTQYF
TRBJ2-1 . TRBV5-1 many TGCGCCAGCAGCTTGGGTCTGGGCTCCTACAATGAGCAGTTCTTC CASSLGLGSYNEQFF
TRBJ1-3 . TRBV4-2 many TGTGCCAGCAGCCAAGGAGGGGGCTCTGGAAACACCATATATTTT CASSQGGGSGNTIYF
TRBJ2-2 . TRBV7-2 many TGTGCCAGCAGCCTCGGGACGCAAAGGGGGAACACCGGGGAGCTGTTTTTT CASSLGTQRGNTGELFF
TRBJ2-7 TRBD1 TRBV6-2/TRBV6-3 few TGTGCCAGCAGTAAATCCGGGACAGGGCCTTACGAGCAGTACTTC CASSKSGTGPYEQYF
TRBJ2-5 . TRBV9 many TGTGCCAGCAGCGAGGGGGGTGGGGACGGATGGTACCAAGAGACCCAGTACTTC CASSEGGGDGWYQETQYF
TRBJ1-6 . TRBV12-3/TRBV12-4 many TGTGCCAGCAGTTGGGGGGGACTTGGCTCACCCCTCCACTTT CASSWGGLGSPLHF
TRBJ2-1 TRBD2 TRBV9 . TGTGCCAGCAGCGTAGTAGCGGGAGATAACAATGAGCAGTTCTTC CASSVVAGDNNEQFF
TRBJ1-1 . TRBV19 many TGTGCCAGTAGTATAGACCAGGGACCGCTTGACACTGAAGCTTTCTTT CASSIDQGPLDTEAFF
TRBJ2-1 . TRBV5-1 many TGCGCCAGCAGCTCTAGCGACAGCTCCTACAATGAGCAGTTCTTC CASSSSDSSYNEQFF
TRBJ2-7 . TRBV9 many TGTGCCAGCAGCGTAGATAGGGGCGAGCAGTACTTC CASSVDRGEQYF
TRBJ2-1 TRBD2 TRBV7-2 few TGTGCCAGCAGCGAGGCAGGCGGGAGCTCCTACAATGAGCAGTTCTTC CASSEAGGSSYNEQFF
TRBJ2-5 . TRBV7-7 many TGTGCTAGCAGCTTAGGACAGTTCCAAGAGACCCAGTACTTC CASSLGQFQETQYF